Only a few counts were recorded for the clone carrying this T cell receptor (beta chain). Its matching antigen is unknown. This specimen comes from a study of blood T cells in healthy people across ages. Points from the study as a whole: Among long-lived donors, naive CD4+ cells were more numerous and diversity higher than in aged donors.

Primers used in a second PCR of about 7 to 11 cycles were a sample-barcoded 5' primer and a J-beta primer mix. A single record per CDR3 protein comes from TCRdb applying MiXCR to the 5' RACE reads. Seen here are 1.5 million or so distinct CDR3 sequences, roughly 43% observed once, and the top ten hold around 4%. The CDR3 covers 15 residues. Germline V gives CDR1 MNHEY, CDR2 SMNVEV (reference sequence). The V segment lost 4 bases and the J segment 3 bases; nucleotides outside the gene matches: 8. Per-sample yields of isolated PBMCs were at least 6 million. The material sequenced was blood. The V and J genes are TRBV27 and TRBJ2-7; TRBD2 aligns across 8 bases. The receptor was derived from a woman under 30 in good health. CDR3 DNA sequence: TGTGCCAGCAGTTCTATCAGCGGGAGCTTCTACGAGCAGTACTTC. Its protein is CASSSISGSFYEQYF.